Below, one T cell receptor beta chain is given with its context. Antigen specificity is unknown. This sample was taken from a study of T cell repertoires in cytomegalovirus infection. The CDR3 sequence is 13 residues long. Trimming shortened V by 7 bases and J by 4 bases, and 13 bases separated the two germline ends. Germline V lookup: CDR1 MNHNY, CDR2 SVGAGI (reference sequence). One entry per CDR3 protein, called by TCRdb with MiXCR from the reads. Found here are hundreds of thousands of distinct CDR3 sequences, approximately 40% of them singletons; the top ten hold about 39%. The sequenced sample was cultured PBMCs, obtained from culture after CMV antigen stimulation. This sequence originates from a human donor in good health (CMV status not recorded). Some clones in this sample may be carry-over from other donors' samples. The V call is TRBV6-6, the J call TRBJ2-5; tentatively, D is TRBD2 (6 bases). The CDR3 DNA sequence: TGTGCCAGCATTTCACTAGCCATAGAGACCCAGTACTTC. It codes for CASISLAIETQYF.